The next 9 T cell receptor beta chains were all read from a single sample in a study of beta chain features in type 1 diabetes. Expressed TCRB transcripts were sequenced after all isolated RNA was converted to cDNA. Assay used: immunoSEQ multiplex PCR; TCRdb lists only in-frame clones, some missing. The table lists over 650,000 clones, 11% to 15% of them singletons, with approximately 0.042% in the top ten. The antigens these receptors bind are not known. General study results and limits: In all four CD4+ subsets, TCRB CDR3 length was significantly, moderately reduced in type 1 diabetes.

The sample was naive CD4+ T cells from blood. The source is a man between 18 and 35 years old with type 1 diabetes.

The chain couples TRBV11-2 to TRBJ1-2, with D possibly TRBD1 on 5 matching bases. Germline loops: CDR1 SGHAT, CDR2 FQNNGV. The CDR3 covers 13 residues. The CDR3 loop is CAIRGGSNYGYTF. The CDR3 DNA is TGTGCTATACGCGGGGGATCTAACTATGGCTACACCTTC.

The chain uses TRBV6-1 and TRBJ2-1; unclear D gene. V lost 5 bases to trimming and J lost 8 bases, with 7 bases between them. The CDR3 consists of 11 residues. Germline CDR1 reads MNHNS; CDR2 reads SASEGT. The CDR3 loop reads CASSSAHEQFF. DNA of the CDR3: TGTGCCAGCAGTAGCGCCCATGAGCAGTTCTTC.

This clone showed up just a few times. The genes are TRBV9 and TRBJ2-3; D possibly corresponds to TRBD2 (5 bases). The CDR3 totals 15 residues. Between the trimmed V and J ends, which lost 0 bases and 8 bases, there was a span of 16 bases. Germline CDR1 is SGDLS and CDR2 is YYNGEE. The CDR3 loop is CASSVVHIIGGTQYF. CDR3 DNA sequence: TGTGCCAGCAGCGTAGTACACATAATTGGAGGTACGCAGTATTTT.

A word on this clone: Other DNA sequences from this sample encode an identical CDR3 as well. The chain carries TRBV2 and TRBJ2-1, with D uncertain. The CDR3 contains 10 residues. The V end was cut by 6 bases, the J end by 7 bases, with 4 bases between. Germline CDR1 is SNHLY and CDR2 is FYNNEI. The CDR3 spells CASSLNEQFF. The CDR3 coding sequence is TGTGCCAGCAGCCTGAATGAGCAGTTCTTC. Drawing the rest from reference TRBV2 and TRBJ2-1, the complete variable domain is EPEVTQTPSHQVTQMGQEVILRCVPISNHLYFYWYRQILGQKVEFLVSFYNNEISEKSEIFDDQFSVERPDGSNFTLKIRSTKLEDSAMYFCASSLNEQFFGPGTRLTVL.

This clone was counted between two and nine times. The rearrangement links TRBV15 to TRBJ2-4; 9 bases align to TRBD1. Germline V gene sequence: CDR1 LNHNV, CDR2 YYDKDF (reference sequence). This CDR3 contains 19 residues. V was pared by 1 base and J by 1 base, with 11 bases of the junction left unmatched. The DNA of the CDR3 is TGTGCCACCAGCAGAGGACAGGGGGTTGGTTTATGGGCCAAAAACATTCAGTACTTC. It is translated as CATSRGQGVGLWAKNIQYF. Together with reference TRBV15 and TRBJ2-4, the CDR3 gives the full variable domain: DAMVIQNPRYQVTQFGKPVTLSCSQTLNHNVMYWYQQKSSQAPKLLFHYYDKDFNNEADTPDNFQSRRPNTSFCFLDIRSPGLGDTAMYLCATSRGQGVGLWAKNIQYFGAGTRLSVL.

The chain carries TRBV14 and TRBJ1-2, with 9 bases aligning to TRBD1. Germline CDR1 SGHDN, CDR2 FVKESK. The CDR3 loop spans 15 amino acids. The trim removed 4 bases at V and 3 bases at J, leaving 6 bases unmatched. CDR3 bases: TGTGCCAGCAGCCCCTTGGACAGGGGCTACTATGGCTACACCTTC. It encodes CASSPLDRGYYGYTF.

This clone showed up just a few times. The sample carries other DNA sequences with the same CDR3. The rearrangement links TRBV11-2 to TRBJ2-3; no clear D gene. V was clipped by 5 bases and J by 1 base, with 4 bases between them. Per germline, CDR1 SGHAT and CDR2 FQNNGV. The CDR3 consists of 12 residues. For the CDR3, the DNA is TGTGCCAGCAGCCTAGGCACAGATACGCAGTATTTT. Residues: CASSLGTDTQYF.

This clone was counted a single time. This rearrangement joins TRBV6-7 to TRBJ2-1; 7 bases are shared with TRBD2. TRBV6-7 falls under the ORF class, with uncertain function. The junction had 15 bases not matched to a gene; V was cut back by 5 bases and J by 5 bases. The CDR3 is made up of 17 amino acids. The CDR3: CASSPGMRGGGNNEQFF. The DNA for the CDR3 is TGTGCCAGCAGTCCCGGGATGAGGGGCGGGGGAAACAATGAGCAGTTCTTC.

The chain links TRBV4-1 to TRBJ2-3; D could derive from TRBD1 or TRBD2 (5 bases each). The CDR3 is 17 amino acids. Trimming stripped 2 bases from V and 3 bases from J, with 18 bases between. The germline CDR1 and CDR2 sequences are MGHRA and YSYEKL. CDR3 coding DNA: TGCGCCAGCAGCCAACCTGCGCGGGCAGGGAAGACAGATACGCAGTATTTT. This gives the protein CASSQPARAGKTDTQYF.